This TCR beta chain was captured in a study of T cell repertoires in cytomegalovirus infection. Study as a whole: CMV epitopes that were recently identified and HLA-C-restricted were used alongside well-studied HLA-B-restricted ones. It was the public TCR beta signatures that indicated both CMV infection and matching HLA type. Study results and caveats: Cumulative public TCR beta family frequency identified carriers of CMV plus the relevant HLA. In two of eight donors, the top clonotype was HLA-C-restricted CMV-specific.

As regards this clonotype: What it binds is not known.

Germline V gives CDR1 MNHEY, CDR2 SMNVEV (reference sequence). With 8 bases removed from V and 7 bases from J, the gap between germline ends came to 12 bases. The CDR3 is 12 amino acids. TCRdb redid the calling of the reads with MiXCR, one entry per CDR3 protein. Among under 850,000 distinct CDR3 sequences, about 30% were seen once, and the ten largest hold over 15%. The rearrangement links TRBV27 to TRBJ1-5; TRBD1 might be the D (5 bases). This clonotype was obtained from a human donor in good health (CMV status not recorded). Some clones in this sample may be carry-over from other donors' samples. Sequencing used cultured PBMCs, obtained from culture after CMV antigen stimulation. The CDR3 is CASRGLGQPQHF. Here the CDR3 DNA reads TGTGCCAGCCGGGGACTCGGGCAGCCCCAGCATTTT.